The 28 T cell receptor beta chains listed next were all sequenced from one sample in a study of blood T cell repertoires in COVID-19 (dated by TCRdb to 2020 to 2022). Library preparation was by the immunoSEQ multiplex PCR assay. TCRdb re-hosts the immuneACCESS table, in-frame sequences only. Its copies lack some clones; in the studies checked, an unresolved V gene accounts for under half of them, and the cause for the rest is not known. The table for this sample lists some 300,000 clones; nearly 90% of them were counted only once. The top ten clonotypes cover approximately 4% of the sample. The sample comprised PBMCs or T cells enriched from blood (not recorded which). These receptors were obtained from a woman aged 18-30 years with acute COVID-19.

CDR3 nucleotides: TGCAGCGTTGCCACAGGGGATGGCTACACCTTC. As protein: CSVATGDGYTF. The chain joins TRBV29-1 to TRBJ1-2, with 7 bases identical to TRBD1. This CDR3 spans 11 amino acids. Losses at the gene ends were 4 bases for V and 6 bases for J; bases not matched to a gene: 2. Germline CDR1 reads SQVTM; CDR2 reads ANQGSEA.

V gene TRBV18 combines with J gene TRBJ2-2; D may be TRBD2 (6 bases). Germline V gene sequence: CDR1 KGHSH, CDR2 LQKENI. Trimming pared 2 bases from V and 3 bases from J, leaving 10 bases between. The CDR3 has 15 amino acids. Here the CDR3 reads CASSPRPGDTGELFF. In DNA, the CDR3 is TGTGCCAGCTCACCAAGGCCGGGAGACACCGGGGAGCTGTTTTTT. The full variable domain, in which reference TRBV18 and TRBJ2-2 provide the parts outside the CDR3, is NAGVMQNPRHLVRRRGQEARLRCSPMKGHSHVYWYRQLPEEGLKFMVYLQKENIIDESGMPKERFSAEFPKEGPSILRIQQVVRGDSAAYFCASSPRPGDTGELFFGEGSRLTVL.

In this sample, this clone turned up a few times. The chain has TRBV7-9 and TRBJ2-6, with D possibly matching TRBD2 (5 bases). The V end was cut by 5 bases, the J end by 0 bases, with 17 bases between. The length of the CDR3 is 18 residues. The germline gives CDR1 SEHNR, CDR2 FQNEAQ (reference sequence). The CDR3 DNA sequence: TGTGCCAGCAGCCCTGGAAGGTGGAGCGGCTCTGGGGCCAACGTCCTGACTTTC. Its translation: CASSPGRWSGSGANVLTF. Based on the CDR3 plus reference TRBV7-9 and TRBJ2-6, the full variable domain is DTGVSQNPRHKITKRGQNVTFRCDPISEHNRLYWYRQTLGQGPEFLTYFQNEAQLEKSRLLSDRFSAERPKGSFSTLEIQRTEQGDSAMYLCASSPGRWSGSGANVLTFGAGSRLTVL.

V gene TRBV7-9 combines with J gene TRBJ2-5; 11 positions agree with TRBD2. V lost 6 bases and J lost 0; bases outside the gene matches: 6. The CDR3 contains 16 residues. Germline V lookup: CDR1 SEHNR, CDR2 FQNEAQ (reference sequence). This CDR3 reads CASRPTTSGNQETQYF. The CDR3 region has the DNA TGTGCCAGCAGGCCGACGACTAGCGGGAACCAAGAGACCCAGTACTTC.

The chain has TRBV12-3 or TRBV12-4 and TRBJ1-1; 9 bases align to TRBD1. The CDR3 sequence is 13 residues long. The ends lost 5 bases at V and 11 bases at J; junction bases unmatched: 9. CDR3 in amino acids: CASSRGQGRIAFF. CDR3 DNA sequence: TGTGCCAGCAGTCGAGGACAGGGGAGGATCGCTTTCTTT.

This chain uses TRBV11-2 with TRBJ2-5; TRBD1 matches at 9 bases. CDR3 length: 16 amino acids. CDR1 and CDR2 from the germline V gene are SGHAT and FQNNGV. The V and J ends lost 1 base and 5 bases, in that order; junction bases with no gene match: 8. As DNA, the CDR3 is TGTGCCAGCAGCTTAGGGGTGACAGGGGGTATCGAGACCCAGTACTTC. It codes for CASSLGVTGGIETQYF.

This chain uses TRBV7-2 with TRBJ2-5; TRBD1 matches 9 bases. Germline V CDR1 and CDR2: SGHTA, FQGNSA. The CDR3 length is 13 residues. Trimming at V came to 3 bases and at J to 7 bases, leaving 3 bases not matched to a gene. The CDR3 loop reads CASSLGQGGTQYF. DNA of the CDR3: TGTGCCAGCAGCTTGGGACAGGGTGGGACCCAGTACTTC.

The rearrangement uses TRBV10-3 and TRBJ2-6; the D is unclear. Germline V gene sequence: CDR1 ENHRY, CDR2 SYGVKD. CDR3 length: 15 amino acids. Trimming left V 2 bases short and J 2 bases short, with 7 bases between. The CDR3 DNA reads as TGTGCCATCAGTGAGGCGTTCCCTGGGGCCAACGTCCTGACTTTC. This codes for CAISEAFPGANVLTF.

The V call is TRBV12-3 or TRBV12-4, the J call TRBJ1-2, with unresolved D. V was shortened by 3 bases and J by 2 bases, with 7 bases between the two germline ends. The CDR3 is made up of 13 amino acids. The CDR3 coding sequence is TGTGCCAGCAGTTTGGTACGGAACTATGGCTACACCTTC. This encodes CASSLVRNYGYTF.

The CDR3 DNA follows: TGTGCCAGCAGCCCGGGACAGCTGAACTATGGCTACACCTTC. As protein: CASSPGQLNYGYTF. The rearrangement links TRBV7-9 to TRBJ1-2; TRBD1 matches 7 bases. CDR1 is SEHNR and CDR2 is FQNEAQ in the germline V gene (reference sequence). CDR3 length: 14 amino acids. Losses at the gene ends were 5 bases for V and 2 bases for J; bases not matched to a gene: 5.

This clone has only one observation. The genes are TRBV23-1 and TRBJ1-4; 7 bases line up with TRBD1. TRBV23-1 is marked as an open reading frame, function uncertain. This CDR3 is 23 amino acids long. J lost 2 bases, V lost 4 bases, and 28 bases had no gene match. CDR3 loop: CASSPKEDNRGEGIPRTNEKLFF. CDR3 DNA sequence: TGCGCCAGCAGTCCAAAGGAAGATAACAGGGGCGAGGGTATCCCGAGGACTAATGAAAAACTGTTTTTT.

V and J are TRBV10-3 and TRBJ2-5; the match to TRBD2 covers 7 bases. The CDR3 spans 14 residues. CDR1 is ENHRY, CDR2 SYGVKD, per germline. J lost 4 bases, V lost 6 bases, and 8 bases had no gene match. Here the CDR3 reads CAIRGEGHGETQYF. CDR3 nucleotide sequence: TGTGCCATCAGGGGGGAGGGCCATGGAGAGACCCAGTACTTC.

J is TRBJ1-2 and V is TRBV24-1; the D is unclear. Looked up from germline, CDR1 is KGHDR and CDR2 is SFDVKD. V dropped 6 bases and J dropped 5 bases, with 9 bases sitting between them. This CDR3 spans 12 amino acids. The CDR3 is CATSPSGYGYTF. CDR3 nucleotides: TGTGCCACCAGTCCCTCGGGATATGGCTACACCTTC.

The V call is TRBV12-5, the J call TRBJ2-7, with 7 bases aligning to TRBD2. Per the germline V gene, CDR1 is LGHNT and CDR2 is FRNRAP. This CDR3 comprises 15 residues. Losses at the gene ends were 2 bases for V and 0 bases for J; bases not matched to a gene: 4. CDR3 region: CASGLIPSGSYEQYF. In DNA form, the CDR3 reads TGTGCTAGTGGTTTGATCCCTAGCGGCTCCTACGAGCAGTACTTC. Together with reference TRBV12-5 and TRBJ2-7, the CDR3 gives the full variable domain: DARVTQTPRHKVTEMGQEVTMRCQPILGHNTVFWYRQTMMQGLELLAYFRNRAPLDDSGMPKDRFSAEMPDATLATLKIQPSEPRDSAVYFCASGLIPSGSYEQYFGPGTRLTVT.

The genes are TRBV5-1 and TRBJ1-2; 7 nucleotides match TRBD1. The CDR3 totals 15 residues. The V gene end was trimmed by 0 bases and the J gene end by 8 bases; junction bases not matched to a gene: 10. From germline, CDR1 is SGHRS and CDR2 YFSETQ. The CDR3 loop is CASSLAEGAGKGYTF. The CDR3 coding sequence is TGCGCCAGCAGCTTGGCAGAGGGGGCTGGGAAAGGCTACACCTTC.

The chain has TRBV4-1 and TRBJ2-3; D possibly corresponds to TRBD1 (6 bases). The CDR3 is made up of 15 amino acids. V lost 0 bases, J lost 0 bases, and 7 bases lay in between. The germline V gene encodes CDR1 MGHRA and CDR2 YSYEKL. CDR3 loop: CASSQDRGSTDTQYF. CDR3 coding DNA: TGCGCCAGCAGCCAAGACAGGGGTAGCACAGATACGCAGTATTTT.

This chain links TRBV28 with TRBJ2-7; D is perhaps TRBD2 (6 bases). There are 15 residues in the CDR3. Germline lookup yields CDR1 MDHEN and CDR2 SYDVKM. V lost 3 bases to trimming and J lost 5 bases, with 17 bases between them. DNA of the CDR3: TGTGCCAGCAGTTTTAGGAGGGAGACCCCCGACGAGCAGTACTTC. Its protein product is CASSFRRETPDEQYF. The whole variable domain, filled in from reference TRBV28 and TRBJ2-7, reads DVKVTQSSRYLVKRTGEKVFLECVQDMDHENMFWYRQDPGLGLRLIYFSYDVKMKEKGDIPEGYSVSREKKERFSLILESASTNQTSMYLCASSFRRETPDEQYFGPGTRLTVT.

This CDR3 reads CASSPGQHSGNTIYF. The DNA for the CDR3 is TGTGCCAGCAGTCCGGGACAGCACTCTGGAAACACCATATATTTT. The V call is TRBV6-5, the J call TRBJ1-3; TRBD1 agrees at 7 bases. V was pared by 5 bases and J by 0 bases, with 4 bases of the junction left unmatched. The germline CDR1 and CDR2 sequences are MNHEY and SVGAGI. The CDR3 loop spans 15 amino acids.

The chain employs TRBV6-5 and TRBJ1-6; D gene ambiguous. The CDR3 loop spans 16 amino acids. Deletions cut 2 bases from V and 7 bases from J, with 15 bases between. Germline CDR1 is MNHEY and CDR2 is SVGAGI. The chain's CDR3 is CASSYGGSSRNSPLHF. The CDR3, as DNA: TGTGCCAGCAGTTACGGCGGGTCATCGAGGAATTCACCCCTCCACTTT.

This chain joins TRBV3-1 (or the pseudogene TRBV3-2) and TRBJ2-7; the match to TRBD1 covers 12 bases. Per the germline V gene, CDR1 is LGHDT and CDR2 is YNNKEL (reference sequence). With V trimmed by 5 bases and J by 7 bases, 9 bases remained unmatched. This CDR3 spans 15 amino acids. The CDR3 protein is CASSFPGQGALEQYF. CDR3 nucleotide sequence: TGTGCCAGCAGCTTCCCGGGACAGGGGGCGTTAGAGCAGTACTTC.

This chain joins TRBV5-6 and TRBJ1-1; D perhaps matches TRBD1 (5 bases). Trimming took off 3 bases at V and 1 base at J, with 16 bases between the two ends. The CDR3 extends over 16 amino acids. The germline V gene encodes CDR1 SGHDT and CDR2 YYEEEE. The CDR3 DNA sequence: TGTGCCAGCAGCTCCTACGGGGGGGTAGAGAACACTGAAGCTTTCTTT. Amino acids: CASSSYGGVENTEAFF.

This sequence joins TRBV13 and TRBJ1-5; D is perhaps TRBD1 (6 bases). Germline loops: CDR1 PRHDT, CDR2 FYEKMQ (reference sequence). V shed 3 bases and J shed 7 bases, with 10 bases lying between them. CDR3 length equals 13 residues. CDR3 DNA: TGTGCCAGCAGCTTCGCAGGGGACCAGCCCCAGCATTTT. Its translation is CASSFAGDQPQHF.

The chain joins TRBV18 to TRBJ2-7; 7 bases are shared with TRBD2. This CDR3 has 13 residues. The V gene end was trimmed by 3 bases and the J gene end by 3 bases; junction bases not matched to a gene: 2. Germline CDR1 and CDR2: KGHSH and LQKENI. Here the CDR3 reads CASSPGGSYEQYF. The CDR3 nucleotides read TGTGCCAGCTCACCGGGGGGGAGCTACGAGCAGTACTTC.

This clone was seen a single time. The genes are TRBV27 and TRBJ2-1; the D gene is possibly TRBD1 (6 bases). V lost 3 bases to trimming and J lost 3 bases, with 9 bases between them. Looked up from germline, CDR1 is MNHEY and CDR2 is SMNVEV (reference sequence). CDR3 length: 14 residues. The CDR3 bases are TGTGCCAGCAGTTTCAAGGGGGACTACAATGAGCAGTTCTTC. This codes for CASSFKGDYNEQFF.

The V and J genes are TRBV5-1 and TRBJ2-3; D is unclear. Trimming took 0 bases from V and 0 from J, leaving 5 bases between them. The CDR3 totals 14 residues. The germline V gene has CDR1 SGHRS and CDR2 YFSETQ. This chain's CDR3 is CASSLGHSTDTQYF. The CDR3, as DNA: TGCGCCAGCAGCTTGGGACACAGCACAGATACGCAGTATTTT. The complete variable domain, with remaining parts taken from reference TRBV5-1 and TRBJ2-3, reads KAGVTQTPRYLIKTRGQQVTLSCSPISGHRSVSWYQQTPGQGLQFLFEYFSETQRNKGNFPGRFSGRQFSNSRSEMNVSTLELGDSALYLCASSLGHSTDTQYFGPGTRLTVL.

The rearrangement joins TRBV5-8 to TRBJ1-2, with unresolved D. Trimming took 2 bases from V and 4 from J, leaving 6 bases between them. This CDR3 comprises 12 residues. Germline V CDR1 and CDR2: SGHTS, YDEGEE. The CDR3 loop is CASSFQFYGYTF. The CDR3, as DNA: TGTGCCAGCAGCTTTCAGTTCTATGGCTACACCTTC.

This clone was seen a single time. The J gene is TRBJ1-5, the V gene TRBV10-3, with no clear D. V was pared by 7 bases and J by 0 bases, with 19 bases between. The length of the CDR3 is 17 residues. The germline V gene encodes CDR1 ENHRY and CDR2 SYGVKD. CDR3 in DNA: TGTGCCATCATCAAACTCGAGGAGGGAAATAGCAATCAGCCCCAGCATTTT. Translated: CAIIKLEEGNSNQPQHF.

The chain is built from TRBV25-1 and TRBJ2-1, with 7 bases lining up with TRBD2. The V gene end was trimmed by 6 bases and the J gene end by 6 bases; junction bases not matched to a gene: 14. Germline V gives CDR1 MGHDK, CDR2 SYGVNS. The length of the CDR3 is 16 residues. The CDR3: CASRGPPSGTRNEQFF. CDR3 DNA sequence: TGTGCCAGCAGAGGGCCCCCGAGCGGGACGCGCAATGAGCAGTTCTTC. Full variable domain (missing parts from reference TRBV25-1 and TRBJ2-1): EADIYQTPRYLVIGTGKKITLECSQTMGHDKMYWYQQDPGMELHLIHYSYGVNSTEKGDLSSESTVSRIRTEHFPLTLESARPSHTSQYLCASRGPPSGTRNEQFFGPGTRLTVL.